This T cell receptor beta chain came from a study of blood T cell repertoires in COVID-19. In germline, CDR1 is LNHDA, CDR2 SQIVND (reference sequence). Between the trimmed V and J ends, which lost 4 bases and 0 bases, there was a span of 12 bases. The CDR3 is 15 residues long. The data were produced by immunoSEQ multiplex PCR, yet TCRdb's version contains in-frame clones alone and is incomplete. The sample includes roughly 340,000 clones, 87% of them seen just once. The chain links TRBV19 to TRBJ1-1; tentative D call: TRBD1 (6 bases). The origin of this receptor is a woman aged 45-59 years with COVID-19, enrolled during active disease. Material for sequencing was peripheral blood. CDR3 region: CASSKRTVLNTEAFF. The DNA for the CDR3 is TGTGCCAGTAGTAAACGGACAGTCTTGAACACTGAAGCTTTCTTT.